One T cell receptor beta chain is described in this entry. Its antigen remains unknown. Germline and junction disagree at one end, which may indicate a read error. The data belong to a study of T cells after yellow fever vaccination. Study-level findings and limits: The secondary response was weaker, and its peak arrived faster, on day 5 versus 15.

TCRdb re-derived calls from the 5' RACE reads in MiXCR, one entry per CDR3 protein. The sample yields 500,000 to 650,000 distinct CDR3 sequences, approximately 13% seen once. CDR3 length equals 18 residues. V usage is TRBV12-3 or TRBV12-4 and J usage is TRBJ1-5; 9 bases are shared with TRBD1. The clonotype was recovered from a man younger than 40 who received the YFV17D yellow fever vaccine. The sequences come from PBMCs, collected on the day of the yellow fever booster vaccination. The CDR3 nucleotides are TGTGCCATCAGTTCCACATACCGGGACAGGGCGGGCAATCAGCCCCAGCATTTT. Protein: CAISSTYRDRAGNQPQHF.